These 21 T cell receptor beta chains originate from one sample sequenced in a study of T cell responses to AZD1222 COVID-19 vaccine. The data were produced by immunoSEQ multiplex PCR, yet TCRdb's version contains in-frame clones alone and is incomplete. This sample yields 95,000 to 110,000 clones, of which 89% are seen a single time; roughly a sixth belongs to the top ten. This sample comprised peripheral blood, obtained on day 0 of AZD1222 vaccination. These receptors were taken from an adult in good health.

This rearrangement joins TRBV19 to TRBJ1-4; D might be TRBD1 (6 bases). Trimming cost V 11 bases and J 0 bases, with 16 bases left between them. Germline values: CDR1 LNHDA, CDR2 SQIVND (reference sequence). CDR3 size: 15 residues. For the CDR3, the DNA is TGTGCCGCCCGGACAGCCGATGCAACTAATGAAAAACTGTTTTTT. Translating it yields CAARTADATNEKLFF.

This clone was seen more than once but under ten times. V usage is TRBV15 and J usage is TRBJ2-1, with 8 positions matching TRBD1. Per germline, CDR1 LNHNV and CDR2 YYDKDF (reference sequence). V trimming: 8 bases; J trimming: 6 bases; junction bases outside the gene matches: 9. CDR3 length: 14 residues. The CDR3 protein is CATQETGAVNEQFF. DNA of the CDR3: TGTGCCACCCAAGAGACAGGGGCGGTCAATGAGCAGTTCTTC.

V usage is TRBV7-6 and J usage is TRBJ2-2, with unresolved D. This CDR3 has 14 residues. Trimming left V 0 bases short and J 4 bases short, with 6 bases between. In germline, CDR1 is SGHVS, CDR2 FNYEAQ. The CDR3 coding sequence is TGTGCCAGCAGCTTAGCTGTGAGCACCGGGGAGCTGTTTTTT. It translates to CASSLAVSTGELFF.

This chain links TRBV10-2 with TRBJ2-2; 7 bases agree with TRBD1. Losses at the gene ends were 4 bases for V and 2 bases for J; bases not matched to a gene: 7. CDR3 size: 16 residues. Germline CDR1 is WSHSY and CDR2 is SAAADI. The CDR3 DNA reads TGCGCCAGCAGTGGGGGACAGCCTATAAACACCGGGGAGCTGTTTTTT. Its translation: CASSGGQPINTGELFF.

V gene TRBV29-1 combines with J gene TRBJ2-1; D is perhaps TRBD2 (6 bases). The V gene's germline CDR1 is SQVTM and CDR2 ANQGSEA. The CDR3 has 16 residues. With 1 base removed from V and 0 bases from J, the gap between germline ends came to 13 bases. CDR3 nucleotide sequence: TGCAGCGTTGAAGGTGACTGGGGGGACTCCTACAATGAGCAGTTCTTC. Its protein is CSVEGDWGDSYNEQFF.

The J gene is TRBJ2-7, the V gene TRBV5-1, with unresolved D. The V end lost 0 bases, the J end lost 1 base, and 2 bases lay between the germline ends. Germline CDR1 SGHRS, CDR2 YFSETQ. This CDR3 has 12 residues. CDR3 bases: TGCGCCAGCAGCTTGGAATCCTACGAGCAGTACTTC. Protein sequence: CASSLESYEQYF.

The CDR3 DNA is TGTGCCAGCAGCTTGACAGGAGCGAGCACAGATACGCAGTATTTT. Translated: CASSLTGASTDTQYF. The chain has TRBV7-9 and TRBJ2-3; a weak D match, TRBD1 (6 bases). The germline V gene has CDR1 SEHNR and CDR2 FQNEAQ (reference sequence). The germline V and J ends were trimmed by 3 bases and 0 bases, with 10 bases remaining between them. The CDR3 length is 15 residues.

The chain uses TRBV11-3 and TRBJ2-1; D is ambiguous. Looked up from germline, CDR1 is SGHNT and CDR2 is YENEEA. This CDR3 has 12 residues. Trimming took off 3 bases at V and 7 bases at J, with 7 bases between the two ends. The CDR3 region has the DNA TGTGCCAGCAGCTTTGGGGTTAATGAGCAGTTCTTC. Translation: CASSFGVNEQFF.

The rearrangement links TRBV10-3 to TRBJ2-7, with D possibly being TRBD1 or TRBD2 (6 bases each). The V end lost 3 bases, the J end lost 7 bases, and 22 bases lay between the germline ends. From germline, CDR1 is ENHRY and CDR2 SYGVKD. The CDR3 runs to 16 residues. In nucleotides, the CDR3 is TGTGCCATCAGTGACGGGGGCAGGCTCGTCCTGAGGGAGCAGTACTTC. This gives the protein CAISDGGRLVLREQYF.

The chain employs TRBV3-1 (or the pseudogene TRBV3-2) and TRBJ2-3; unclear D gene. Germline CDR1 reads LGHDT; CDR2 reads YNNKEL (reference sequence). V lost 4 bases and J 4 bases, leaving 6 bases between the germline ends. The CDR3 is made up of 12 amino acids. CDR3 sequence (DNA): TGTGCCAGCAGCCCCCGAGCAGATACGCAGTATTTT. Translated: CASSPRADTQYF.

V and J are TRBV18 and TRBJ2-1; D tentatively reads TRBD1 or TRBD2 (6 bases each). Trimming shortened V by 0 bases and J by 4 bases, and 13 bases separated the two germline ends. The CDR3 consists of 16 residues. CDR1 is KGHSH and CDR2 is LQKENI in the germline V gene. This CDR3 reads CASSPPSGGLYNEQFF. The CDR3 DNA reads TGTGCCAGCTCACCACCAAGTGGGGGGCTGTACAATGAGCAGTTCTTC.

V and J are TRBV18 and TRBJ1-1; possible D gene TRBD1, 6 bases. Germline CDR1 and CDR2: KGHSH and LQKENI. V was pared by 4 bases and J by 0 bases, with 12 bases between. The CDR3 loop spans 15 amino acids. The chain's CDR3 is CASSQSGHLNTEAFF. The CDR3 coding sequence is TGTGCCAGCTCACAGTCGGGACACCTGAACACTGAAGCTTTCTTT.

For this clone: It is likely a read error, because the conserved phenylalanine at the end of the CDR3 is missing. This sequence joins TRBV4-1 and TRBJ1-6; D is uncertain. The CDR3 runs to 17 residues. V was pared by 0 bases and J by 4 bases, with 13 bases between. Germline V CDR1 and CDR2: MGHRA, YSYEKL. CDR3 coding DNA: TGCGCCAGCAGCCAAGATCAAACCGGGCTGTATAATTCACCCCTCCACCTT. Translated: CASSQDQTGLYNSPLHL.

CDR3 region: CSASWFGGRRGETQYF. CDR3 DNA: TGCAGTGCTAGTTGGTTTGGGGGCCGGCGGGGAGAGACCCAGTACTTC. V gene TRBV20-1 combines with J gene TRBJ2-5; D may match TRBD1 or TRBD2 (6 bases each). From germline, CDR1 is DFQATT and CDR2 SNEGSKA (reference sequence). The V end lost 3 bases, the J end lost 4 bases, and 21 bases lay between the germline ends. The CDR3 has 16 residues.

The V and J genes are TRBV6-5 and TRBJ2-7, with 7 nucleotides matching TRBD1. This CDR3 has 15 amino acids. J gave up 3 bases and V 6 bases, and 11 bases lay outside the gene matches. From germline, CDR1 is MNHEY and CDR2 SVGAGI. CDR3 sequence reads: CASRNFRDSYYEQYF. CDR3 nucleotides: TGTGCCAGCAGGAACTTCCGGGACAGTTACTACGAGCAGTACTTC.

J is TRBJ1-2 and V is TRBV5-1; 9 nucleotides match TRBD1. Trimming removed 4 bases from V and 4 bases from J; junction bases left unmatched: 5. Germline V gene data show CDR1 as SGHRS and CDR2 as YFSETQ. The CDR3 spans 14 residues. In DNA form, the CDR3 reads TGCGCCAGCAGCCCAGGGACAGGGTCCTATGGCTACACCTTC. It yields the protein CASSPGTGSYGYTF.

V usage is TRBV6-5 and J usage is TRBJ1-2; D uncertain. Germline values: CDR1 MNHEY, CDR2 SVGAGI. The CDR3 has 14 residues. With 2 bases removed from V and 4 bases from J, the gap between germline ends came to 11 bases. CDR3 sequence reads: CASSYRTLSYGYTF. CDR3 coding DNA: TGTGCCAGCAGTTACCGGACCCTCAGCTATGGCTACACCTTC.

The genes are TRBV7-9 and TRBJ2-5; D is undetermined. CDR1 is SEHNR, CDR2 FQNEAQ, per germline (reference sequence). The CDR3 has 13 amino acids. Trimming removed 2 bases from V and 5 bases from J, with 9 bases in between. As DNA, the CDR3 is TGTGCCAGCAGCTTACTGGTTTACGAGACCCAGTACTTC. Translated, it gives CASSLLVYETQYF.

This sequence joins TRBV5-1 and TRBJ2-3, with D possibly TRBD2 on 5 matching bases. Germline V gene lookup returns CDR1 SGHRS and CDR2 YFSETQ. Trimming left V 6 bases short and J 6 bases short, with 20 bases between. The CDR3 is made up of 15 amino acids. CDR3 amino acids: CASIEDSERMDTQYF. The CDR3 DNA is TGCGCCAGCATTGAGGACTCAGAGAGGATGGATACGCAGTATTTT. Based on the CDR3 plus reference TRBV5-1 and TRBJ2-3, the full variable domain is KAGVTQTPRYLIKTRGQQVTLSCSPISGHRSVSWYQQTPGQGLQFLFEYFSETQRNKGNFPGRFSGRQFSNSRSEMNVSTLELGDSALYLCASIEDSERMDTQYFGPGTRLTVL.

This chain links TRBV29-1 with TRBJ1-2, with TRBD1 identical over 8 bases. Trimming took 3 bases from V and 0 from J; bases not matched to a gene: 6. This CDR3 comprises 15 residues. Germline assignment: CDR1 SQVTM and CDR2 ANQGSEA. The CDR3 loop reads CSVDKGQGANYGYTF. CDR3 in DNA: TGCAGCGTTGACAAAGGACAGGGCGCTAACTATGGCTACACCTTC.

The CDR3 DNA is TGTGCCTGGAGTGTAACGGCTAGCGGGGGGGATGGTGAGCAGTTCTTC. Encoded protein: CAWSVTASGGDGEQFF. V and J are TRBV30 and TRBJ2-1, with 12 bases identical to TRBD2. J gave up 9 bases and V 0 bases, and 9 bases lay outside the gene matches. This CDR3 comprises 16 residues. Germline CDR1 and CDR2: GTSNPN and SVGIG (reference sequence).